The next 7 T cell receptor beta chains were all read from a single sample in a study of T cells after yellow fever vaccination. Using its own MiXCR run on the 5' RACE reads, TCRdb lists one record per CDR3 protein. This table has some 560,000 distinct CDR3 sequences, less than 20% appearing once. Sequences were derived from PBMCs, sampled 4 to 6 days after the first yellow fever vaccination. The receptors shown here come from a man aged 18 to 35 who received the YFV17D yellow fever vaccine.

This chain links TRBV15 with TRBJ2-3; possible D gene TRBD2, 7 bases. The CDR3 length is 15 residues. Germline V gene data show CDR1 as LNHNV and CDR2 as YYDKDF (reference sequence). V gave up 8 bases and J gave up 5 bases, with 20 bases separating them. The CDR3 loop reads CATWGGRGREDTQYF. The DNA of the CDR3 is TGTGCCACCTGGGGGGGGCGTGGGAGAGAAGATACGCAGTATTTT.

This clonotype occurred a few times. This sequence joins TRBV2 and TRBJ2-3, with a tentative D call TRBD2 (7 bases). There are 13 residues in the CDR3. V shed 9 bases and J shed 1 base, with 11 bases lying between them. The germline V gene has CDR1 SNHLY and CDR2 FYNNEI. The CDR3 nucleotides are TGTGCCAGGAGGGGGGGAGGCACAGATACGCAGTATTTT. Translated, it gives CARRGGGTDTQYF.

This clonotype was observed once. The chain couples TRBV4-3 to TRBJ2-3; TRBD2 agrees at 14 bases. The trim removed 0 bases at V and 6 bases at J, leaving 5 bases unmatched. CDR1 is LGHNA and CDR2 is YSLEER in the germline V gene. The CDR3 runs 17 residues. The CDR3 here is CASSQEMTSGGADTQYF. The CDR3 bases are TGCGCCAGCAGCCAAGAAATGACTAGCGGGGGGGCCGATACGCAGTATTTT.

This clonotype was seen only a few times. The chain uses TRBV6-1 and TRBJ1-6; D may be TRBD1 (6 bases). The CDR3 consists of 16 residues. The V gene lost 6 bases and the J gene lost 3 bases, with 15 bases spanning the gap. In germline, CDR1 is MNHNS, CDR2 SASEGT. The CDR3 nucleotides are TGTGCCAGCAGGTCCCAAAGGGGGATCTATAATTCACCCCTCCACTTT. Encoded protein: CASRSQRGIYNSPLHF.

A few counts support this clonotype. The J gene is TRBJ2-7, the V gene TRBV4-1, with D uncertain. The CDR3 sequence is 13 residues long. The V end was cut by 3 bases, the J end by 3 bases, with 9 bases between. Per germline, CDR1 MGHRA and CDR2 YSYEKL. The CDR3 loop reads CASSHTSGYEQYF. The CDR3 nucleotides read TGCGCCAGCAGCCACACCTCGGGCTACGAGCAGTACTTC.

The chain joins TRBV19 to TRBJ2-6; TRBD2 is a possible D gene (5 bases). Germline lookup yields CDR1 LNHDA and CDR2 SQIVND (reference sequence). Trimming removed 1 base from V and 2 bases from J, with 9 bases in between. CDR3 length: 16 residues. CDR3 sequence: CASSIGRRTGANVLTF. In nucleotides, the CDR3 is TGTGCCAGTAGTATAGGACGGAGGACTGGGGCCAACGTCCTGACTTTC. The full variable domain, with the rest looked up from reference TRBV19 and TRBJ2-6, is DGGITQSPKYLFRKEGQNVTLSCEQNLNHDAMYWYRQDPGQGLRLIYYSQIVNDFQKGDIAEGYSVSREKKESFPLTVTSAQKNPTAFYLCASSIGRRTGANVLTFGAGSRLTVL.

This clonotype has a count of ten or more. The rearrangement joins TRBV4-1 to TRBJ1-4, with no clear D. Germline CDR1 is MGHRA and CDR2 is YSYEKL. The CDR3 is 13 residues long. The V and J ends lost 1 base and 5 bases respectively, with 5 bases between them. CDR3 DNA: TGCGCCAGCAGCCAAGGACAAAATGAAAAACTGTTTTTT. It translates to CASSQGQNEKLFF.